Sequencing of this T cell receptor beta chain was carried out in a study of cytomegalovirus exposure and HLA in healthy donors. Repertoires were generated with immunoSEQ multiplex PCR, while TCRdb's copy carries only in-frame clones and drops some. Of some 320,000 clones in the sample, around 90% were seen once. Germline loops: CDR1 MDHEN, CDR2 SYDVKM. J lost 4 bases, V lost 2 bases, and 5 bases had no gene match. CDR3 length: 14 amino acids. The sequencing sample was made of PBMCs. The source of this sequence is a woman aged 25 to 39 in good health and CMV-seropositive. V and J are TRBV28 and TRBJ2-7; TRBD2 matches 7 bases. CDR3 residues: CASSLGLADYEQYF. The DNA of the CDR3 is TGTGCCAGCAGTTTAGGGCTAGCGGATTACGAGCAGTACTTC. Supplemented by reference TRBV28 and TRBJ2-7, the full variable domain reads DVKVTQSSRYLVKRTGEKVFLECVQDMDHENMFWYRQDPGLGLRLIYFSYDVKMKEKGDIPEGYSVSREKKERFSLILESASTNQTSMYLCASSLGLADYEQYFGPGTRLTVT.